This TCR beta chain was identified in a study of shared clonotypes between healthy human individuals. As originally analysed: For the immunoSEQ data, sequences were junction-only without quality scores, so filtering differed. Here immunoSEQ multiplex PCR was the method, and the copy in TCRdb shows in-frame clones only, minus some. D and trimming were read from the DNA, whereas the V and J calls and clone size are those reported in that table. This table has approximately 1.5 million clones, approximately 98.5% appearing once. Study results and limitations: Sharing across four donors was highest in naive CD4 (approximately 5%) and lowest in memory CD8 (around 0.4%).

Concerning this clone: Its antigen is undetermined.

The germline CDR1 and CDR2 sequences are SGHNT and YYREEE (reference sequence). The CDR3 is 11 amino acids. Trimming left V 0 bases short and J 8 bases short, with 5 bases between. This TCR came from a man younger than 45 in good health. The chain carries TRBV5-4 and TRBJ1-1, with D possibly matching TRBD1 (5 bases). The sample taken for sequencing was naive CD4+ T cells sorted from blood. Subset defined: CD45RA+ positively selected. The CDR3 DNA reads as TGTGCCAGCAGCTTGGACAGGGAAGCTTTCTTT. Translated, it gives CASSLDREAFF.